This T cell receptor beta chain was recorded in a study of CD8 T cells in Susac syndrome (dated by TCRdb to between 2018 and 2021). About the investigation overall: Whether CD8+ T cell activation and differentiation in Susac syndrome was antigen driven was tested using repertoire sequencing. Clonality of the CD8+ T cell repertoire was compared between roughly twelve healthy donors, approximately 14 Susac syndrome patients and fewer than 16 multiple sclerosis patients. Study-wide findings and limitations: The number of individuals in the TCR sequencing and HLA analysis was acknowledged as relatively small.

RNA was extracted using the RNeasy kit, and about 0.45 to 1 microgram was reverse transcribed with random hexamers. The immunoSEQ multiplex PCR assay, which covers 54 Vbeta and 13 Jbeta segments, was used to amplify TCR beta CDR3 regions. Bias from PCR amplification was corrected by using a synthetic template baseline for primer optimization and for computational correction. The original methods were these. Reads were assigned to V, D and J genes according to IMGT and analyzed in immunoSEQ Analyzer, with only productive sequences retained. Clonality was computed as one minus Shannon entropy normalized by log2 of the number of productive unique sequences. Public and private clones were assessed among the 100 most prevalent clones of each patient and control. Clones were defined as Susac-specific if absent from the healthy and MS cohorts, from approximately 1,100 published viral clones and from other ImmuneACCESS disease sequences. TCRdb trimmed public reads at Q25 via fastp, called clones via MiXCR and kept in-frame beta chains. Each CDR3 protein gets just one entry, which takes the most common genes and DNA from the rows behind it. What appears here as the V and J calls and clone size reflects TCRdb's work, not the paper's. The sample records about 290,000 distinct CDR3 sequences, about 88% of which are singletons. Under 0.2% of the sample belongs to the ten largest clones.

In the case of this clonotype: There is no known antigen for this receptor. No base qualities exist here, and no much larger clone lies one base off it.

High-throughput TCR beta sequencing profiled peripheral blood CD8+ and CD4+ T cells from healthy donors, Susac syndrome patients and multiple sclerosis patients. The multiple sclerosis controls were treatment-naive patients who had stable or active relapsing-remitting disease and met the revised McDonald criteria. Bulk CD8+ and CD4+ T cells were purified by magnetic negative isolation, whereas CD8+ TEMRA cells were enriched by FACS. Blood was collected in EDTA tubes and processed within 24 hours, with PBMCs isolated through density gradient centrifugation. PBMCs intended for TCR sequencing were cryopreserved in liquid nitrogen and thawed later in a water bath at 37 degrees C. A purity of at least 90% was achieved for sorted or isolated CD4+, CD8+ and CD8+ TEMRA cells. The CDR3 covers 14 residues, taking in both the cysteine and the phenylalanine. Only CDR3 DNA is held: 42 bases, read in frame from base 1. From V the trimming removes 1 base and from J it removes 8 bases, while the gene matches leave 2 bases of the junction unaccounted for. CDR1 and CDR2 are read off the germline V gene as MGHRA and YSYEKL.

Recombination linked TRBV4-1 to TRBJ2-4, and TRBD1 matches 10 of the central bases. Material for sequencing was CD8+ T cells from PBMCs. The TCR sequence derives from a human donor with multiple sclerosis. CDR3 reads: CASSQGTGGDIQYF. The nucleotide sequence is given as TGCGCCAGCAGCCAAGGGACAGGGGGGGACATTCAGTACTTC.